This T cell receptor beta chain was sequenced during a study of T cells after yellow fever vaccination. This CDR3 contains 13 residues. The germline V gene encodes CDR1 MRHNA and CDR2 SNTAGT. Trimming shortened V by 0 bases and J by 8 bases, and 9 bases separated the two germline ends. TCRdb passed the 5' RACE reads through MiXCR, listing each CDR3 protein once. Altogether hundreds of thousands of distinct CDR3 sequences are present, 11% being singletons, with the ten largest covering more than 15%. The chain combines TRBV6-4 with TRBJ2-3; a possible D gene is TRBD1 (6 bases). The specimen was PBMCs, collected on the day of the first yellow fever vaccination. This TCR was recovered from a man aged 18-30 years who received the YFV17D yellow fever vaccine. DNA for the CDR3: TGTGCCAGCAGTGACTCGGTGGGGGCTACGCAGTATTTT. Translated, it gives CASSDSVGATQYF.